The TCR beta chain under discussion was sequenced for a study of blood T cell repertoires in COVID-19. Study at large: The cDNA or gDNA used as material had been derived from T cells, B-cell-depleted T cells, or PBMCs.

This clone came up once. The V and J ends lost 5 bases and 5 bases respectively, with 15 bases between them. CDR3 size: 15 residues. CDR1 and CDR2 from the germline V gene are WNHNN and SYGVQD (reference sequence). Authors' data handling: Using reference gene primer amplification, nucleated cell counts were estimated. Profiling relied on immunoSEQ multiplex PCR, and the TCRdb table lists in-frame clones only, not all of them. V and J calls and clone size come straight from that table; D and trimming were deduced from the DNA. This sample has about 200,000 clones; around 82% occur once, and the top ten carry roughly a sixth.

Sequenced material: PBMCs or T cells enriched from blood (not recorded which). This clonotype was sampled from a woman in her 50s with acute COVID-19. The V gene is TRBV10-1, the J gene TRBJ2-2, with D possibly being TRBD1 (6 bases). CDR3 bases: TGCGCCAGCAGTAAAAACAGGGAGCGGACCGGGGAGCTGTTTTTT. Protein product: CASSKNRERTGELFF.